Given below is one TCR beta chain in context. Clones were sequenced by immunoSEQ multiplex PCR, and TCRdb holds only the in-frame ones, with some missing. The sample consists of about 250,000 clones, approximately 86% of them appearing once. The sample belongs to a study of blood T cell repertoires in COVID-19. Trimming removed 3 bases from V and 4 bases from J; junction bases left unmatched: 12. The germline V gene encodes CDR1 SGHRS and CDR2 YFSETQ. The CDR3 loop spans 17 amino acids. This chain uses TRBV5-1 with TRBJ2-7; 11 bases are shared with TRBD2. The TCR originated in an elderly man with acute or convalescent COVID-19. Sequencing was performed on peripheral blood. CDR3 sequence reads: CASSSLIIAGGPYEQYF. DNA of the CDR3: TGCGCCAGCAGCTCCCTAATTATAGCGGGAGGGCCATACGAGCAGTACTTC.